These 17 T cell receptor beta chains came from one sample sequenced in a study of shared clonotypes between healthy human individuals (dated by TCRdb to 2020 to 2021). Libraries came from the immunoSEQ multiplex PCR assay. The source is immuneACCESS, and TCRdb retained only in-frame sequences with V and J called. Part of the clones is not carried over; for the studies checked, unresolved V genes explain less than half of this, and the remainder is unexplained. This sample holds some 500,000 clones; around 80% were observed only once. Of the sample, approximately 12% is held by the ten largest clones. Sequencing was done on a sample of PBMCs. These receptors originate from a woman in her forties in good health. Some clones in this sample may be carry-over from other donors' samples.

The V call is TRBV28, the J call TRBJ1-1; D gene unclear. CDR1 is MDHEN, CDR2 SYDVKM, per germline. There are 13 residues in the CDR3. Trimming shortened V by 11 bases and J by 0 bases, and 13 bases separated the two germline ends. DNA of the CDR3: TGTGCCGCCCAGGACTGGATGAACACTGAAGCTTTCTTT. It encodes CAAQDWMNTEAFF. Full variable domain (outside the CDR3, taken from reference TRBV28 and TRBJ1-1): DVKVTQSSRYLVKRTGEKVFLECVQDMDHENMFWYRQDPGLGLRLIYFSYDVKMKEKGDIPEGYSVSREKKERFSLILESASTNQTSMYLCAAQDWMNTEAFFGQGTRLTVV.

The chain's CDR3 is CATSTGTTNYEQYF. DNA for the CDR3: TGTGCCACCAGCACAGGGACCACAAACTACGAGCAGTACTTC. The chain employs TRBV15 and TRBJ2-7; D might be TRBD1 or TRBD2, each matching 5 bases. Trimming shortened V by 4 bases and J by 3 bases, and 13 bases separated the two germline ends. Germline assignment: CDR1 LNHNV and CDR2 YYDKDF (reference sequence). The CDR3 consists of 14 residues.

This chain connects TRBV5-1 to TRBJ2-3; perhaps TRBD2 as D (5 bases). Trimming took off 0 bases at V and 2 bases at J, with 13 bases between the two ends. The germline CDR1 and CDR2 sequences are SGHRS and YFSETQ. CDR3 length: 16 residues. The CDR3 is CASSLGAATNTDTQYF. For the CDR3, the DNA is TGCGCCAGCAGCTTGGGAGCGGCGACCAACACAGATACGCAGTATTTT. Combining the CDR3 with reference TRBV5-1 and TRBJ2-3 gives the whole variable domain KAGVTQTPRYLIKTRGQQVTLSCSPISGHRSVSWYQQTPGQGLQFLFEYFSETQRNKGNFPGRFSGRQFSNSRSEMNVSTLELGDSALYLCASSLGAATNTDTQYFGPGTRLTVL.

This chain joins TRBV19 and TRBJ2-1, with D perhaps matching TRBD1 (5 bases). This CDR3 is 16 amino acids long. Trimming took 5 bases from V and 2 from J, leaving 16 bases between them. Looked up from germline, CDR1 is LNHDA and CDR2 is SQIVND (reference sequence). The DNA for the CDR3 is TGTGCCAGTAGTTCAATGGGAAAAGGGGCCTACAATGAGCAGTTCTTC. Protein: CASSSMGKGAYNEQFF.

V usage is TRBV11-2 and J usage is TRBJ2-3, with TRBD1 identical over 7 bases. Germline trimming cut 3 bases from V and 2 bases from J; bases unmatched to any gene: 14. The germline gives CDR1 SGHAT, CDR2 FQNNGV. The CDR3 covers 18 residues. CDR3 region: CASSFKPHAGQATDTQYF. The CDR3 coding sequence is TGTGCCAGCAGCTTCAAACCCCACGCCGGACAGGCCACAGATACGCAGTATTTT.

The chain has TRBV4-2 and TRBJ1-1; no firm D call. There are 13 residues in the CDR3. Germline CDR1 is LGHNA and CDR2 is YNFKEQ. Trimming left V 5 bases short and J 5 bases short, with 12 bases between. For the CDR3, the DNA is TGTGCCAGCAGCGATATGTACGTTACTGAAGCTTTCTTT. Protein product: CASSDMYVTEAFF.

Here the CDR3 reads CASSVSWGATEAFF. CDR3 in DNA: TGTGCCAGCAGCGTCTCCTGGGGGGCAACTGAAGCTTTCTTT. The chain links TRBV9 to TRBJ1-1, with D perhaps TRBD1 (6 bases). There are 14 residues in the CDR3. V gave up 2 bases and J gave up 5 bases, with 13 bases separating them. Germline V gene sequence: CDR1 SGDLS, CDR2 YYNGEE.

This clone has just a few counts. The V and J genes are TRBV11-3 and TRBJ2-1, with D possibly being TRBD2 (5 bases). Germline V gene lookup returns CDR1 SGHNT and CDR2 YENEEA. CDR3 size: 14 residues. Trimming cost V 5 bases and J 8 bases, with 16 bases left between them. The CDR3 sequence: CASSVLSSSDEQFF. CDR3 in DNA: TGTGCCAGCAGCGTACTCTCTAGCTCCGATGAGCAGTTCTTC.

The chain employs TRBV5-1 and TRBJ2-7; 13 nucleotides align to TRBD2. The CDR3 runs 16 residues. Germline loops: CDR1 SGHRS, CDR2 YFSETQ. V lost 0 bases to trimming and J lost 5 bases; unmatched junction nucleotides: 5. The CDR3 nucleotides read TGCGCCAGCAGCTTGGCCGGGACTAGCGGGATTGACGAGCAGTACTTC. Protein product: CASSLAGTSGIDEQYF.

A note on this clone: The same CDR3 can be traced to other DNA sequences in this sample. V usage is TRBV7-9 and J usage is TRBJ2-3; D not certain. Trimming took 3 bases from V and 0 from J, leaving 4 bases between them. CDR3 length: 13 amino acids. CDR1 and CDR2 from the germline V gene are SEHNR and FQNEAQ (reference sequence). Here the CDR3 reads CASSFSSTDTQYF. The CDR3 nucleotides are TGTGCCAGCAGCTTCTCTAGCACAGATACGCAGTATTTT.

This chain links TRBV27 with TRBJ2-1; TRBD2 agrees at 11 bases. The V and J ends lost 8 bases and 3 bases, in that order; junction bases with no gene match: 9. The CDR3 extends over 16 amino acids. The germline V gene has CDR1 MNHEY and CDR2 SMNVEV (reference sequence). The CDR3 sequence: CASFSGTSGFYNEQFF. CDR3 DNA: TGTGCCAGCTTTTCCGGGACTAGCGGATTCTACAATGAGCAGTTCTTC.

A single count supports this clone. This chain uses TRBV7-6 with TRBJ2-1; D remains unclear. This CDR3 comprises 13 residues. V lost 2 bases and J 9 bases, leaving 11 bases between the germline ends. Germline values: CDR1 SGHVS, CDR2 FNYEAQ. The CDR3: CASSLPQYGEQFF. The CDR3 DNA follows: TGTGCCAGCAGCTTACCCCAATACGGTGAGCAGTTCTTC.

The chain is built from TRBV5-4 and TRBJ1-2, with TRBD1 identical over 9 bases. Losses at the gene ends were 4 bases for V and 4 bases for J; bases not matched to a gene: 11. This CDR3 has 16 residues. CDR1 is SGHNT and CDR2 is YYREEE in the germline V gene (reference sequence). CDR3 nucleotide sequence: TGTGCCAGCAGCCCCCCCTTCCAGACAGGGGGCTATGGCTACACCTTC. Translation gives CASSPPFQTGGYGYTF.

This chain links TRBV9 with TRBJ2-2, with a weak D call TRBD2 (5 bases). Germline-derived CDR1 and CDR2 are SGDLS and YYNGEE. The V end lost 3 bases, the J end lost 4 bases, and 10 bases lay between the germline ends. CDR3 length equals 14 residues. The CDR3 DNA is TGTGCCAGCAGCGCCCTGAGCGGCACCGGGGAGCTGTTTTTT. Encoded protein: CASSALSGTGELFF.

The CDR3 DNA is TGTGCCAGTAGTCCCGGGACTAGCGGCTACAATGAGCAGTTCTTC. Residues: CASSPGTSGYNEQFF. This chain uses TRBV19 with TRBJ2-1; 11 bases align to TRBD2. From germline, CDR1 is LNHDA and CDR2 SQIVND (reference sequence). V was pared by 5 bases and J by 3 bases, with 3 bases of the junction left unmatched. This CDR3 comprises 15 residues.

Note on this clone: Just one base apart from a much larger clone, this may be a read error. The sample contains more than one DNA sequence encoding this CDR3. The chain combines TRBV5-8 with TRBJ2-1; 7 bases match TRBD2. Germline V gives CDR1 SGHTS, CDR2 YDEGEE. The CDR3 runs 14 residues. CDR3: CASSLGGREDEQFF. The CDR3, as DNA: TGTGCCAGCAGCTTGGGGGGTCGGGAGGATGAGCAATTCTTC. The whole variable domain, filled in from reference TRBV5-8 and TRBJ2-1, reads EAGVTQSPTHLIKTRGQQATLRCSPISGHTSVYWYQQALGLGLQFLLWYDEGEERNRGNFPPRFSGRQFPNYSSELNVNALELEDSALYLCASSLGGREDEQFFGPGTRLTVL.

This clone was picked up many times. This sample also contains other DNA sequences that code for the same CDR3. CDR3 DNA sequence: TGTGCCTGGAGTGTACTTAGGACCGGGGAGCTGTTTTTT. This gives the protein CAWSVLRTGELFF. This sequence joins TRBV30 and TRBJ2-2; no reliable D call. Germline V gene sequence: CDR1 GTSNPN, CDR2 SVGIG (reference sequence). With 0 bases removed from V and 5 bases from J, the gap between germline ends came to 7 bases. CDR3 size: 13 residues.